This paragraph reports one TCR beta chain. The specificity of this receptor is unknown. No qualities accompany the bases; no much larger clone lies one base away. A two-step, bias-controlled multiplex PCR was used to amplify TCRbeta CDR3 regions from genomic DNA. Primers specific for every TRBV and TRBJ gene segment were included in the multiplex PCR. The immunoSEQ Assay was used to generate the TCRbeta repertoire data. As for the authors' bioinformatics: A relative-frequency ratio and a modified nearest-neighbor algorithm were applied to filter and cluster reads so that closely related sequences were merged. IMGT annotation was the basis for assigning V, D and J genes to CDR3 sequences. Template counts were corrected for PCR amplification bias and quantified by comparison with synthetic TCR CDR3 analog sequences. Only unique productive sequences, defined as in-frame CDR3 sequences without stop codons, were included in the analyses. The immunoSEQ Analyzer software was used to calculate iChao1 richness and clonality, with clonality defined as 1 minus Pielou's evenness. JMP was used for statistical testing, with Student's t-test or a non-parametric test applied depending on Shapiro-Wilk normality results. Not all clones reach the TCRdb copy of this immuneACCESS table, which keeps in-frame sequences only. Checked studies attribute under half of the gap to unresolved V genes and leave the rest unexplained. The V and J calls and clone size were taken over from that table, and D and trimming were inferred from the DNA. In this sample the table shows several thousand clones, less than 98% of which occur a single time. The top ten hold around 0.38% of the sample.

This sample was taken from a study of naive CD8 T cells in extremely preterm neonates (dated by TCRdb to 2017 to 2019). Concerning the study at large: The abstract gives the adult participants' age range as 25-50 years, whereas the methods give 20-50 years. Sorted naive CD8+ T cells from four age groups (extremely preterm neonates, term neonates, young children and adults) were used in the study to compare TCRbeta CDR3 repertoires.

CDR1 and CDR2 (MNHEY, SVGAGI) derive from the germline V gene. Ends trimmed: V by 5 bases, J by 9 bases; bases unmatched to a gene: 12. From cysteine to phenylalanine, the CDR3 is 15 amino acids long. The DNA shown is the 45-base CDR3, in frame from base 1. What the study reported, not specific to this receptor: A larger fraction of CDR3 nucleotide sequences was shared among preterm neonates (around 2.7%) than among term neonates (roughly 0.4%), young children (approximately 0.03%) and adults (roughly 0.01%). A small sample size and variable productive template counts among preterm samples were noted by the authors as limitations. To track T cell development within individuals, the authors urged prospective longitudinal studies of preterm and term neonates. Significantly lower iChao1 richness than in all other age groups (p < 0.05) and an even clone distribution were observed in preterm neonates, indicating a less rich repertoire. Compared with the older groups, preterm CDR3s were shorter and closer to germline, carrying fewer N additions and showing less junctional trimming.

The peripheral blood donors were five healthy children aged about 16-60 months who were having elective routine surgery, plus five healthy nonsmoking adults. The adult controls were healthy nonsmokers between roughly 18 and 55 years old, with a median age of roughly 40 years. A FACSAria III cell sorter was used to sort live, Annexin V-negative naive CD8+ T cells (CD3+CD8+CD45RA+CCR7+). Between roughly 18,000 and 110,000 naive CD8+ T cells were sorted per sample. Ficoll-Paque density gradient centrifugation of diluted blood was used to isolate mononuclear cells. Before sorting, mononuclear cells were cryopreserved in approximately 10% DMSO plus 90% FBS and kept long term at -150 degrees C. After thawing, the cells were stained with Annexin V and with antibodies against CD3, CD8, CCR7 and CD45RA. The DNeasy Blood and Tissue Kit was used to extract genomic DNA from snap-frozen pellets of sorted cells.

The clonotype originates from a human donor in good health. Recombination joined TRBV6-5 with TRBJ2-1; 8 middle bases align to TRBD2. Sequenced input: naive CD8+ T cells from blood. For the CDR3, the sequence is CASSQFLAGSSEQFF. The base sequence is TGTGCCAGCAGTCAATTCTTAGCGGGGAGCAGTGAGCAGTTCTTC.